Presented here are 27 T cell receptor beta chains from one specimen sequenced in a study of technical replicates of blood from a handful of donors. Using immunoSEQ multiplex PCR, the repertoire was profiled, and TCRdb retains in-frame clones only, with some absent. Of more than 65,000 clones listed, about 81% are singletons. Sequenced sample: PBMCs. The receptor set was obtained from a human donor in good health. Some clones in this sample may be carry-over from other donors' samples.

V usage is TRBV11-2 and J usage is TRBJ1-2, with unresolved D. V dropped 0 bases and J dropped 5 bases, with 7 bases sitting between them. The CDR3 spans 13 residues. Germline CDR1 and CDR2: SGHAT and FQNNGV. The CDR3 bases are TGTGCCAGCAGCTTAGATCCCAGATATGGCTACACCTTC. It is translated as CASSLDPRYGYTF.

Regarding this clone: An end of the junction differs from the germline gene, which may be a read error. The V gene is TRBV4-1, the J gene TRBJ1-2; TRBD1 might be the D (5 bases). The CDR3 loop spans 13 amino acids. CDR1 and CDR2 from the germline V gene are MGHRA and YSYEKL. The CDR3 here is CASSQGGSSLVYF. CDR3 sequence (DNA): TGCGCCAGCAGCCAAGGGGGCAGCTCGCTGGTGTATTTC.

This clone was detected once. The chain recombines TRBV6-1 with TRBJ1-6; no reliable D call. The CDR3 is 14 residues long. Deletions cut 1 base from V and 8 bases from J, with 9 bases between. Germline assignment: CDR1 MNHNS and CDR2 SASEGT. CDR3 nucleotides: TGTGCCAGCAGTGAAGTAGGTCAGGATTCACCCCTCCACTTT. This gives the protein CASSEVGQDSPLHF.

This chain joins TRBV29-1 and TRBJ2-7; 8 bases agree with TRBD1. The V gene's germline CDR1 is SQVTM and CDR2 ANQGSEA. This CDR3 contains 15 residues. J gave up 2 bases and V 6 bases, and 12 bases lay outside the gene matches. DNA for the CDR3: TGCAGCGTGCGCATAGGACAGGGATTGGCCTACGAGCAGTACTTC. Its protein product is CSVRIGQGLAYEQYF.

The V gene is TRBV4-1, the J gene TRBJ1-3; D is undetermined. V shed 1 base and J shed 0 bases, with 10 bases lying between them. Looked up from germline, CDR1 is MGHRA and CDR2 is YSYEKL. This CDR3 comprises 16 residues. The CDR3 DNA sequence: TGCGCCAGCAGCCAAGTATCGCGCCGCTCTGGAAACACCATATATTTT. Protein sequence: CASSQVSRRSGNTIYF.

In DNA form, the CDR3 reads TGTGCCAGCAGCCCCGGGACAGGGGGCAATCAGCCCCAGCATTTT. It specifies CASSPGTGGNQPQHF. The genes are TRBV2 and TRBJ1-5; 10 bases agree with TRBD1. The CDR3 totals 15 residues. Germline V gene lookup returns CDR1 SNHLY and CDR2 FYNNEI. J lost 2 bases, V lost 6 bases, and 4 bases had no gene match.

This clone is a singleton in its sample. The chain couples TRBV28 to TRBJ2-7, with TRBD1 identical over 9 bases. V trimming: 4 bases; J trimming: 1 base; junction bases outside the gene matches: 5. This CDR3 has 15 amino acids. In germline, CDR1 is MDHEN, CDR2 SYDVKM. The CDR3 DNA reads TGTGCCAGCAGTTCAACCGGGACAGGGTCCTACGAGCAGTACTTC. Amino acids: CASSSTGTGSYEQYF.

The J gene is TRBJ1-1, the V gene TRBV21-1; TRBD1 is taken as the D call from the table, unchecked against the DNA. TRBV21-1 is classified as a pseudogene. This CDR3 region has 15 residues. The CDR3, as DNA: TGTGCCAGCAGCAAAGAAATGGTTTCAGGGTTTAGTGCTTTCTTT. Residues: CASSKEMVSGFSAFF.

On this clone itself: The same CDR3 also results from other DNA sequences found in this sample. This chain joins TRBV7-2 and TRBJ1-3; D unresolved. Per germline, CDR1 SGHTA and CDR2 FQGNSA. There are 14 residues in the CDR3. The V end lost 1 base, the J end lost 3 bases, and 7 bases lay between the germline ends. In DNA, the CDR3 is TGTGCCAGCAGCTTAGGAGGCGGTGGAAACACCATATATTTT. Its protein product is CASSLGGGGNTIYF.

V is TRBV20-1 and J is TRBJ2-7, with TRBD1 identical over 7 bases. The V and J ends lost 5 bases and 7 bases, in that order; junction bases with no gene match: 2. Germline CDR1 and CDR2: DFQATT and SNEGSKA (reference sequence). The CDR3 extends over 10 amino acids. The CDR3 reads CSAETGEQYF. CDR3 nucleotides: TGCAGTGCTGAGACAGGGGAGCAGTACTTC.

The rearrangement links TRBV4-2 to TRBJ2-7; 7 bases match TRBD2. The V gene's germline CDR1 is LGHNA and CDR2 YNFKEQ. The CDR3 is 16 residues long. V gave up 3 bases and J gave up 2 bases; unmatched junction bases: 10. The CDR3 DNA follows: TGTGCCAGCAGCCAGGATGGAACTAGCGTTCCCTACGAGCAGTACTTC. This translates into CASSQDGTSVPYEQYF.

The chain uses TRBV18 and TRBJ1-2; 8 bases are a match to TRBD1. Trimming removed 3 bases from V and 7 bases from J; junction bases left unmatched: 10. The CDR3 is made up of 15 amino acids. Per germline, CDR1 KGHSH and CDR2 LQKENI. Written as DNA, the CDR3 is TGTGCCAGCTCACCCCCCCTCGACAGGGGTAGTGGCTACACCTTC. Its protein product is CASSPPLDRGSGYTF.

The chain combines TRBV6-6 with TRBJ2-7; TRBD2 matches 8 bases. The junction had 6 bases not matched to a gene; V was cut back by 8 bases and J by 3 bases. The CDR3 consists of 13 residues. Per germline, CDR1 MNHNY and CDR2 SVGAGI (reference sequence). CDR3 DNA: TGTGCCAGCGGGTTGACTAGCGTCTACGAGCAGTACTTC. Protein sequence: CASGLTSVYEQYF.

In this sample, this clone turned up once. The chain is built from TRBV18 and TRBJ2-7, with TRBD2 matching over 8 bases. In germline, CDR1 is KGHSH, CDR2 LQKENI. This CDR3 contains 16 residues. With 1 base clipped from V and 7 bases from J, the junction kept 12 bases outside the gene matches. The DNA of the CDR3 is TGTGCCAGCTCACCACTCCCCGGCACTAGCGGTCAAGAGCAGTACTTC. Protein: CASSPLPGTSGQEQYF. The complete variable domain, with remaining parts taken from reference TRBV18 and TRBJ2-7, reads NAGVMQNPRHLVRRRGQEARLRCSPMKGHSHVYWYRQLPEEGLKFMVYLQKENIIDESGMPKERFSAEFPKEGPSILRIQQVVRGDSAAYFCASSPLPGTSGQEQYFGPGTRLTVT.

V gene TRBV19 combines with J gene TRBJ1-2; 7 nucleotides line up with TRBD1. There are 13 residues in the CDR3. After removal of 6 bases from V and 3 bases from J, the junction contained 4 bases not matched to a gene. Germline values: CDR1 LNHDA, CDR2 SQIVND (reference sequence). The CDR3 here is CASSPTGYYGYTF. CDR3 DNA sequence: TGTGCCAGTAGCCCGACAGGGTACTATGGCTACACCTTC.

The chain is built from TRBV5-1 and TRBJ2-5, with D unclear. The length of the CDR3 is 14 residues. The germline V gene has CDR1 SGHRS and CDR2 YFSETQ. The ends were cut back, 0 bases at V and 0 bases at J, with 6 bases in the middle. The CDR3 DNA follows: TGCGCCAGCAGCTTGGAGAGGAACCAAGAGACCCAGTACTTC. This encodes CASSLERNQETQYF.

This clone was recorded a few times. The rearrangement uses TRBV19 and TRBJ1-6; unclear D gene. The germline gives CDR1 LNHDA, CDR2 SQIVND (reference sequence). The CDR3 has 17 amino acids. Trimming left V 5 bases short and J 8 bases short, with 22 bases between. CDR3 nucleotides: TGTGCCAGTAGTCGCAGTGTGGGAGGGTCTAAGGATTCACCCCTCCACTTT. Translating it yields CASSRSVGGSKDSPLHF.

This chain links TRBV6-6 with TRBJ2-3; 7 nucleotides match TRBD2. CDR1 is MNHNY, CDR2 SVGAGI, per germline (reference sequence). The junction had 5 bases not matched to a gene; V was cut back by 0 bases and J by 2 bases. This CDR3 contains 16 residues. The CDR3 region is CASSYSRLAATDTQYF. CDR3 DNA: TGTGCCAGCAGTTACTCGAGGCTAGCGGCCACAGATACGCAGTATTTT.

The chain joins TRBV5-1 to TRBJ2-2, with 9 bases that match TRBD1. Trimming cost V 4 bases and J 4 bases; bases outside gene matches: 8. The CDR3 spans 16 residues. Germline V CDR1 and CDR2: SGHRS, YFSETQ. The CDR3 sequence is CASSPRTGVGTGELFF. The CDR3 DNA is TGCGCCAGCAGCCCGCGGACAGGGGTAGGCACCGGGGAGCTGTTTTTT.

The chain employs TRBV5-8 and TRBJ2-5; perhaps TRBD1 as D (8 bases). This CDR3 spans 15 amino acids. Germline CDR1 and CDR2: SGHTS and YDEGEE. V was clipped by 4 bases and J by 7 bases, with 20 bases between them. The CDR3 here is CASSGRTGREGTQYF. Written as DNA, the CDR3 is TGTGCCAGCAGCGGACGGACAGGGAGGGAAGGGACCCAGTACTTC.

Notes on this clone: A read error may produce the germline difference seen at one junction end. The genes are TRBV2 and TRBJ1-1, with D unresolved. CDR3 length equals 10 residues. Germline V lookup: CDR1 SNHLY, CDR2 FYNNEI. This chain's CDR3 is CASSGVSSAF. In DNA, the CDR3 is TGTGCCAGCAGTGGGGTGTCATCAGCGTTT.

This clone was picked up one time. The rearrangement joins TRBV7-2 to TRBJ1-3; D might be TRBD1 (6 bases). V lost 5 bases and J lost 2, with 10 bases in between. The CDR3 extends over 14 amino acids. From germline, CDR1 is SGHTA and CDR2 FQGNSA. As DNA, the CDR3 is TGTGCCAGCAGCAAAAACAGGGCTGGAAACACCATATATTTT. It is translated as CASSKNRAGNTIYF.

The chain employs TRBV4-3 and TRBJ2-1, with D maybe TRBD2 (6 bases). V dropped 0 bases and J dropped 6 bases, with 12 bases sitting between them. Per germline, CDR1 LGHNA and CDR2 YSLEER. This CDR3 spans 15 amino acids. CDR3 region: CASSQDGLAINEQFF. CDR3 DNA sequence: TGCGCCAGCAGCCAAGATGGGCTAGCGATCAATGAGCAGTTCTTC.

This chain links TRBV18 with TRBJ2-4; 10 nucleotides line up with TRBD1. Losses at the gene ends were 6 bases for V and 8 bases for J; bases not matched to a gene: 10. The CDR3 contains 15 residues. Germline V gives CDR1 KGHSH, CDR2 LQKENI. In nucleotides, the CDR3 is TGTGCCAGCTCCGGGACAGGGGCGAGGAGGGACATTCAGTACTTC. Protein product: CASSGTGARRDIQYF.

J is TRBJ1-1 and V is TRBV7-6; D unclear. V gave up 1 base and J gave up 3 bases, with 9 bases separating them. The CDR3 is 14 amino acids. Per the germline V gene, CDR1 is SGHVS and CDR2 is FNYEAQ. The chain's CDR3 is CASSLEAADTEAFF. In nucleotides, the CDR3 is TGTGCCAGCAGCTTAGAGGCAGCGGACACTGAAGCTTTCTTT. Combining the CDR3 with reference TRBV7-6 and TRBJ1-1 gives the whole variable domain GAGVSQSPRYKVTKRGQDVALRCDPISGHVSLYWYRQALGQGPEFLTYFNYEAQQDKSGLPNDRFSAERPEGSISTLTIQRTEQRDSAMYRCASSLEAADTEAFFGQGTRLTVV.

The gene calls are TRBV6-5 and TRBJ2-7; TRBD2 agrees at 9 bases. Trimming cost V 0 bases and J 6 bases; bases outside gene matches: 9. The CDR3 has 16 amino acids. Germline V lookup: CDR1 MNHEY, CDR2 SVGAGI. The CDR3 DNA is TGTGCCAGCAGTTACTCGCCGGTAGCGGGAGTTCCCGAGCAGTACTTC. Translating gives CASSYSPVAGVPEQYF.

CDR3 in DNA: TGTGCCAGCAGTGAACCAGGGGGGTACACCGGGGAGCTGTTTTTT. It is translated as CASSEPGGYTGELFF. The rearrangement links TRBV25-1 to TRBJ2-2; tentative D call: TRBD1 (7 bases). The V end was cut by 2 bases, the J end by 3 bases, with 10 bases between. Germline CDR1 and CDR2: MGHDK and SYGVNS. CDR3 size: 15 residues.